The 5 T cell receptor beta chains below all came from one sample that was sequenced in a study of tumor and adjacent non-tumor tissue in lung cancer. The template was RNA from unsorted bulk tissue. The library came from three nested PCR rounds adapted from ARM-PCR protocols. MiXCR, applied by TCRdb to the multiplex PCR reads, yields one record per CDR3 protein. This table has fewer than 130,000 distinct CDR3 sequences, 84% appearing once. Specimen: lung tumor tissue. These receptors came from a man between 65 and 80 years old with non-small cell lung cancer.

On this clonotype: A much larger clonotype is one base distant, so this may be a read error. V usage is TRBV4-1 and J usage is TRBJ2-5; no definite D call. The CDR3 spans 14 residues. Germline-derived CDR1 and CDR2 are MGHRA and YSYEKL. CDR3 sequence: CASSQEWFQETRYF. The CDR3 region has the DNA TGCGCCAGCAGCCAAGAGTGGTTTCAAGAGACCCGGTACTTC.

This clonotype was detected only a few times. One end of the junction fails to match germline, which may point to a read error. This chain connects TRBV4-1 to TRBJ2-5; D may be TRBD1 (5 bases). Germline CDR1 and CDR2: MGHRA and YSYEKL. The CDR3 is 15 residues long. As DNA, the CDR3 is TGTACCAGCAGCCAAGTATTGACAGTTGAAGAGACCCAGTACTTC. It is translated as CTSSQVLTVEETQYF.

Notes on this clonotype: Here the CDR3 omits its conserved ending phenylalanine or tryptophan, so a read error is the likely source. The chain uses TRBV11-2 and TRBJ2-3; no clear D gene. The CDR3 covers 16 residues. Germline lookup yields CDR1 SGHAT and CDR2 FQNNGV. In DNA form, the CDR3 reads TGTGCCAGCAGCTTAACTCTGGTTGGAAGCATAGATACGCAGTATCTT. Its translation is CASSLTLVGSIDTQYL.

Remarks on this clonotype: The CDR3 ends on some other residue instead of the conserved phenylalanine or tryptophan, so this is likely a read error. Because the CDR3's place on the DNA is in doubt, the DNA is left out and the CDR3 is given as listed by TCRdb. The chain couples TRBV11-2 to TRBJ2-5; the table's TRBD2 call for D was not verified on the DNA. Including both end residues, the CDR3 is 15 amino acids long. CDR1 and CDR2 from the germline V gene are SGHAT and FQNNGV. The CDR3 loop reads CTSSISPGTSGTQYY.

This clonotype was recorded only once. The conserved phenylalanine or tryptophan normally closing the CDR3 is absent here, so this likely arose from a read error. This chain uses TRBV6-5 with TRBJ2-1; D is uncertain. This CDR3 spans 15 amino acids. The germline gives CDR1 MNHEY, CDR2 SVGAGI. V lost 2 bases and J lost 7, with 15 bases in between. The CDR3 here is CASSYLHAVRNEQFI. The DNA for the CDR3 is TGTGCCAGCAGTTACCTACATGCGGTAAGGAATGAGCAGTTCATC.